The 16 T cell receptor beta chains given below trace back to one sample, sequenced in a study of regulatory T cells in long-lasting Graves disease. Indicated time point: persistent/refractory GD, antithyroid drugs over 5 years with positive TRAb. RNA isolated from PBMCs was used to make the TCR library. Libraries of TCR beta came from iRepertoire HTBI primers plus Arm-PCR of CDR3 regions. TCRdb recomputed calls from the multiplex PCR reads with MiXCR, one row per CDR3 protein. The sample consists of 700,000 or so distinct CDR3 sequences, about 30% of them appearing once. The sample here was peripheral blood mononuclear cells (PBMCs), taken when the disease was refractory, from a patient treated with antithyroid drugs. Source of these receptors: a female donor with Graves disease.

V and J are TRBV7-2 and TRBJ2-7, with 7 bases matching TRBD1. The junction had 3 bases not matched to a gene; V was cut back by 3 bases and J by 1 base. This CDR3 is built from 14 residues. Looked up from germline, CDR1 is SGHTA and CDR2 is FQGNSA. CDR3 nucleotides: TGTGCCAGCAGCTTCAACAGGGGATCCTACGAGCAGTACTTC. The encoded protein is CASSFNRGSYEQYF.

This clonotype was detected only a few times. CDR3 nucleotides: TGTGCCAGCAGTAGGACAGGGGCCCTACTGTACCAAGAGACCCAGTACTTC. It is translated as CASSRTGALLYQETQYF. The chain couples TRBV28 to TRBJ2-5; 9 bases align to TRBD1. The V and J ends lost 5 bases and 0 bases, in that order; junction bases with no gene match: 10. CDR1 and CDR2 from the germline V gene are MDHEN and SYDVKM. This CDR3 region has 17 residues.

This clonotype was found many times. The CDR3 reads CATVSNNQPQHF. Written as DNA, the CDR3 is TGTGCCACCGTCAGCAACAATCAGCCCCAGCATTTT. The chain links TRBV28 to TRBJ1-5; D not resolved. Germline CDR1 reads MDHEN; CDR2 reads SYDVKM. The V end lost 10 bases, the J end lost 3 bases, and 10 bases lay between the germline ends. The CDR3 is 12 amino acids. The variable domain in full, completed from reference TRBV28 and TRBJ1-5, reads DVKVTQSSRYLVKRTGEKVFLECVQDMDHENMFWYRQDPGLGLRLIYFSYDVKMKEKGDIPEGYSVSREKKERFSLILESASTNQTSMYLCATVSNNQPQHFGDGTRLSIL.

The V and J genes are TRBV7-9 and TRBJ2-7; D is possibly TRBD1 or TRBD2 (6 bases each). Germline values: CDR1 SEHNR, CDR2 FQNEAQ (reference sequence). This CDR3 is built from 15 residues. Deletions cut 2 bases from V and 0 bases from J, with 11 bases between. CDR3 amino acids: CASSLRGEYSYEQYF. The CDR3 DNA is TGTGCCAGCAGCTTAAGGGGGGAATACTCCTACGAGCAGTACTTC. The full variable domain, completed using reference TRBV7-9 and TRBJ2-7, is DTGVSQNPRHKITKRGQNVTFRCDPISEHNRLYWYRQTLGQGPEFLTYFQNEAQLEKSRLLSDRFSAERPKGSFSTLEIQRTEQGDSAMYLCASSLRGEYSYEQYFGPGTRLTVT.

This clonotype occurred once. This chain uses TRBV5-1 with TRBJ2-7; possible D gene TRBD1, 6 bases. V dropped 0 bases and J dropped 3 bases, with 13 bases sitting between them. CDR1 SGHRS and CDR2 YFSETQ come from the germline V gene. The length of the CDR3 is 15 residues. CDR3 DNA sequence: TGCGCCAGCAGCTTGGCTGTGGGACACCACTACGAGCAGTACTTC. Protein sequence: CASSLAVGHHYEQYF.

V and J are TRBV6-1 and TRBJ1-5; tentatively, D is TRBD1 (5 bases). The germline gives CDR1 MNHNS, CDR2 SASEGT. Trimming stripped 4 bases from V and 4 bases from J, with 17 bases between. This CDR3 contains 16 residues. The CDR3 nucleotides read TGTGCCAGCAGTGGGGGCCGGGGCGGGAGAAATCAGCCCCAGCATTTT. Translated: CASSGGRGGRNQPQHF.

This chain uses TRBV11-2 with TRBJ2-1; 16 nucleotides match TRBD2. The CDR3 runs to 19 residues. Trimming at V came to 1 base and at J to 6 bases, leaving 9 bases not matched to a gene. The germline CDR1 and CDR2 sequences are SGHAT and FQNNGV. CDR3 sequence reads: CASSLGRGTSGRVGNEQFF. CDR3 DNA sequence: TGTGCCAGCAGCTTAGGGAGAGGGACTAGCGGGAGGGTTGGCAATGAGCAGTTCTTC.

This chain joins TRBV29-1 and TRBJ1-2; weak D call: TRBD1 (6 bases). Germline V CDR1 and CDR2: SQVTM, ANQGSEA. This CDR3 is built from 12 residues. V shed 6 bases and J shed 9 bases, with 17 bases lying between them. CDR3 loop: CSVEDSRDSYTF. CDR3 bases: TGCAGCGTCGAGGACAGCCGGGATAGCTACACCTTC.

This clonotype appeared a few times. This chain joins TRBV6-1 and TRBJ1-5, with D possibly matching TRBD1 (5 bases). V was shortened by 5 bases and J by 5 bases, with 13 bases between the two germline ends. In germline, CDR1 is MNHNS, CDR2 SASEGT. The CDR3 is 14 amino acids. The CDR3, as DNA: TGTGCCAGCAGTACGGGGCTAGCTTATCAGCCCCAGCATTTT. It specifies CASSTGLAYQPQHF.

This clonotype was seen more than once but under ten times. V gene TRBV7-2 combines with J gene TRBJ1-2; 9 bases are shared with TRBD1. From germline, CDR1 is SGHTA and CDR2 FQGNSA. The CDR3 length is 17 residues. Germline trimming cut 1 base from V and 8 bases from J; bases unmatched to any gene: 14. The DNA for the CDR3 is TGTGCCAGCAGCTTAGGGACAGGGGACTGGGTGTTGTCCGGCTACACCTTC. Encoded protein: CASSLGTGDWVLSGYTF.

This clonotype appeared many times. The genes are TRBV6-5 and TRBJ2-7; D gene uncertain. The CDR3 runs 12 residues. V lost 2 bases and J lost 2, with 4 bases in between. CDR1 MNHEY and CDR2 SVGAGI come from the germline V gene. CDR3 nucleotides: TGTGCCAGCAGTTACGAGGCCTACGAGCAGTACTTC. Translating gives CASSYEAYEQYF.

This clonotype was seen more than once but under ten times. V gene TRBV5-1 combines with J gene TRBJ1-5; TRBD1 is a possible D gene (5 bases). CDR1 is SGHRS, CDR2 YFSETQ, per germline. The CDR3 loop spans 14 amino acids. The ends were cut back, 4 bases at V and 4 bases at J, with 12 bases in the middle. The DNA of the CDR3 is TGCGCCAGCAGCCCCGGACACCTTAATCAGCCCCAGCATTTT. Its translation is CASSPGHLNQPQHF.

This clonotype was picked up many times. The chain links TRBV2 to TRBJ2-2; D is ambiguous. The CDR3 sequence is 14 residues long. V was shortened by 7 bases and J by 2 bases, with 11 bases between the two germline ends. Per the germline V gene, CDR1 is SNHLY and CDR2 is FYNNEI. In DNA form, the CDR3 reads TGTGCCAGCAACATCGATCTCAACACCGGGGAGCTGTTTTTT. This codes for CASNIDLNTGELFF.

This rearrangement joins TRBV2 to TRBJ1-5; 8 nucleotides agree with TRBD1. Germline-derived CDR1 and CDR2 are SNHLY and FYNNEI. The CDR3 runs to 15 residues. The V segment lost 6 bases and the J segment 7 bases; nucleotides outside the gene matches: 11. CDR3 bases: TGTGCCAGCAGATTAGGACAGGGCGTTAGACAGCCCCAGCATTTT. Translation: CASRLGQGVRQPQHF.

This clonotype was seen at least ten times. V usage is TRBV6-1 and J usage is TRBJ1-2, with D unresolved. From germline, CDR1 is MNHNS and CDR2 SASEGT. Trimming stripped 6 bases from V and 2 bases from J, with 10 bases between. The CDR3 contains 13 residues. CDR3 in amino acids: CASSPGPNYGYTF. The DNA of the CDR3 is TGTGCCAGCAGCCCCGGGCCAAACTATGGCTACACCTTC.

In DNA form, the CDR3 reads TGTGCCAGCAGCTTGTTGGGGCGCACTAATGAAAAACTGTTTTTT. Translated: CASSLLGRTNEKLFF. The chain links TRBV5-6 to TRBJ1-4; tentatively, D is TRBD1 (5 bases). The V gene lost 1 base and the J gene lost 2 bases, with 9 bases spanning the gap. The CDR3 spans 15 residues. Germline V gene sequence: CDR1 SGHDT, CDR2 YYEEEE.